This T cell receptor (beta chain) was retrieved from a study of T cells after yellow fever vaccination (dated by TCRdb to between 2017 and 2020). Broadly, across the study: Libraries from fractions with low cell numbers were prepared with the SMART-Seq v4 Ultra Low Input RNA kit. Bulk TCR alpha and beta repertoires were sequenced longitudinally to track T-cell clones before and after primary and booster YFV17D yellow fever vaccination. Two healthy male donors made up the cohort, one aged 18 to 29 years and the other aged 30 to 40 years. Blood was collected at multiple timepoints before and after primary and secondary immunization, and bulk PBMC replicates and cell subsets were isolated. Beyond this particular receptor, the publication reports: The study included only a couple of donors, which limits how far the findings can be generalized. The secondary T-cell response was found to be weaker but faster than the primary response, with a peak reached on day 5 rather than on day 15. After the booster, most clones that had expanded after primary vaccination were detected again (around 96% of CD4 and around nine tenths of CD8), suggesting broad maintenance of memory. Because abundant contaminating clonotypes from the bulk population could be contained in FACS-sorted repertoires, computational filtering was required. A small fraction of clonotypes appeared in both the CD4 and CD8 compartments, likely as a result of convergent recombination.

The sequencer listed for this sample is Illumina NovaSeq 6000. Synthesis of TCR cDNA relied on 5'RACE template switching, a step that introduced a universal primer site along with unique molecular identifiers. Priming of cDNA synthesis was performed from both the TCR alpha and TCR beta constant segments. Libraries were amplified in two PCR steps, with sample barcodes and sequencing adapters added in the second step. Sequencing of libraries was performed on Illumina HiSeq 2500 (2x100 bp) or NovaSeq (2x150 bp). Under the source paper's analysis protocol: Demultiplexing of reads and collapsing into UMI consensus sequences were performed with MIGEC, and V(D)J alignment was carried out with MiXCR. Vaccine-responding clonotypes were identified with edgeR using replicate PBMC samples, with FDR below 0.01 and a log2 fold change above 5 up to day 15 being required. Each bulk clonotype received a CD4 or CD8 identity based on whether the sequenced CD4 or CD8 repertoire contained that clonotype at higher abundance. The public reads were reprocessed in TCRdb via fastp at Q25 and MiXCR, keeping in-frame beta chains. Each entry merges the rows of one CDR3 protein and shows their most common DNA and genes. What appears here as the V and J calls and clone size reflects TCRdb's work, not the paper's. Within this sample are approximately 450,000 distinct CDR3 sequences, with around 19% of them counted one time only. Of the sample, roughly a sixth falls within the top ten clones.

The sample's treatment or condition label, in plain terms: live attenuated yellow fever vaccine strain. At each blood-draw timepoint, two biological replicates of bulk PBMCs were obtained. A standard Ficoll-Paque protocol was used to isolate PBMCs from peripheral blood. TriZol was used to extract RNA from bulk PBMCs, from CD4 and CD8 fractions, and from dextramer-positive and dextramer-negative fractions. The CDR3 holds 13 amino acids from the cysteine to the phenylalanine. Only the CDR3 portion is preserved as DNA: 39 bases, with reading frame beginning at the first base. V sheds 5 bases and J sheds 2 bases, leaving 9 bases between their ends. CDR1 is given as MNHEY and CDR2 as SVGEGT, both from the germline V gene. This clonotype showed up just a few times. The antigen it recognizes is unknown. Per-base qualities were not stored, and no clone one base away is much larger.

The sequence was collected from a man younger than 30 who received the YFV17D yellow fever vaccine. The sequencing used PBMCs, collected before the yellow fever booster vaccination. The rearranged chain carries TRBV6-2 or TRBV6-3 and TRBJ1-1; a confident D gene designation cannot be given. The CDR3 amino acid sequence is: CASSLLVNTEAFF. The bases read TGTGCCAGCAGTCTTTTGGTCAACACTGAAGCTTTCTTT.